What follows is one T cell receptor beta chain and its context. These data come from a study of blood T cell repertoires in COVID-19. Study-wide background: From T cells, B-cell-depleted T cells, or PBMCs came the material, which was cDNA or gDNA.

In the study's own analysis: Amplification of reference gene primers was used by the study to estimate nucleated cell counts. TCRdb's copy holds only in-frame clones and misses some; the assay was immunoSEQ multiplex PCR. The D gene and trimming were derived from the DNA, and the V and J assignments and clone size from that table. The sample carries roughly 250,000 clones, roughly 90% recorded once. Germline V gene data show CDR1 as MDHEN and CDR2 as SYDVKM. Trimming stripped 2 bases from V and 6 bases from J, with 13 bases between. The CDR3 has 15 amino acids. This chain joins TRBV28 and TRBJ1-4; weak D call: TRBD1 (6 bases). This clonotype originated in a woman in her forties with acute COVID-19. Sequencing input: PBMCs or T cells enriched from blood (not recorded which). Here the CDR3 reads CASSLGGNQDEKLFF. As DNA, the CDR3 is TGTGCCAGCAGTTTAGGGGGCAATCAGGATGAAAAACTGTTTTTT.